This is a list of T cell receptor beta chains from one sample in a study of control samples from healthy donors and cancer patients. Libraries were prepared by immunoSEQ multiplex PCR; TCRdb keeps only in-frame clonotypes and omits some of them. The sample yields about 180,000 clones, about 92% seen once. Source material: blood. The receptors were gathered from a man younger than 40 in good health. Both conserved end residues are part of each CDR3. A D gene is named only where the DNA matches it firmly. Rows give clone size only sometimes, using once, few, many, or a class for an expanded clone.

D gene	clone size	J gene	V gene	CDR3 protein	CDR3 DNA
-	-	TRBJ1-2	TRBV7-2	CASSSRQFYGYTF	TGTGCCAGCAGCTCCAGACAGTTCTATGGCTACACCTTC
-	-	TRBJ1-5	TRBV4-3	CASSQLGAQPQHF	TGCGCCAGCAGCCAATTAGGGGCTCAGCCCCAGCATTTT
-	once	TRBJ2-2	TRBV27	CASSSFTGELFF	TGTGCCAGCAGTTCCTTCACCGGGGAGCTGTTTTTT
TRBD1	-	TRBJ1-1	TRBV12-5	CASGLSTGVGTEAFF	TGTGCTAGTGGTTTGTCGACAGGGGTCGGCACTGAAGCTTTCTTT
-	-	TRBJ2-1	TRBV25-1	CASSDSASRLDEQFF	TGTGCCAGCAGTGACTCGGCTAGCCGTTTGGATGAGCAGTTCTTC
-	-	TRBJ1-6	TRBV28	CASSLGPYNSPLHF	TGTGCCAGCAGTCTGGGCCCCTATAATTCACCCCTCCACTTT
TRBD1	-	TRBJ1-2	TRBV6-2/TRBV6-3	CASSYQAARGIYGYTF	TGTGCCAGCAGTTACCAGGCGGCCAGGGGGATCTATGGCTACACCTTC
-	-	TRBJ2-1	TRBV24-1	CATSDLWNEQFF	TGTGCCACCAGTGATTTATGGAATGAGCAGTTCTTC
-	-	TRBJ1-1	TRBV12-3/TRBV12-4	CASSLRVATEAFF	TGTGCCAGCAGTTTAAGGGTTGCCACTGAAGCTTTCTTT
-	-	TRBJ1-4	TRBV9	CASSPRPPYRFLEEKLFF	TGTGCCAGCAGCCCGCGCCCCCCCTACAGGTTCCTAGAGGAAAAACTGTTTTTT
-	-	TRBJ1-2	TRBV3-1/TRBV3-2	CASSQDLRASYTF	TGTGCCAGCAGCCAAGATCTAAGGGCGAGCTACACCTTC
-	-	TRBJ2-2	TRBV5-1	CASSLAQGGELFF	TGCGCCAGCAGCTTGGCCCAGGGCGGGGAGCTGTTTTTT
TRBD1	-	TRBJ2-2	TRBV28	CASSLLTLRTGANTGELFF	TGTGCCAGCAGTTTGCTTACCCTACGGACAGGGGCGAACACCGGGGAGCTGTTTTTT
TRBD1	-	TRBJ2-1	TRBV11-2	CASSSHRGNEQFF	TGTGCCAGCAGCTCACACAGGGGTAATGAGCAGTTCTTC
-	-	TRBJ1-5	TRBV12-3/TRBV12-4	CASSLGTSQPQHF	TGTGCCAGCAGTTTAGGGACAAGTCAGCCCCAGCATTTT
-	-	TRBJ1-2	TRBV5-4	CASSLRGNYGYTF	TGTGCCAGCAGCTTGAGGGGAAACTATGGCTACACCTTC
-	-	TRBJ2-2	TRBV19	CASSSAQGWAGELFF	TGTGCCAGTAGTAGTGCCCAGGGCTGGGCCGGGGAGCTGTTTTTT
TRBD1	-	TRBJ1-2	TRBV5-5	CASSLALGQGAGYGYTF	TGTGCCAGCAGCTTGGCCCTTGGACAGGGGGCTGGCTATGGCTACACCTTC
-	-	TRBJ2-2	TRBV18	CASSPGPSTGELFF	TGTGCCAGCTCGCCGGGACCGAGCACCGGGGAGCTGTTTTTT
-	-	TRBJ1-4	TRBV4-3	CASSLGTNEKLFF	TGCGCCAGCAGTCTGGGTACTAATGAAAAACTGTTTTTT
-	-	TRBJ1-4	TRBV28	CASSFINEKLFF	TGTGCCAGCAGTTTCATAAATGAAAAACTGTTTTTT
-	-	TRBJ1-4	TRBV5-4	CASSLAGTLGEKLFF	TGTGCCAGCAGCTTGGCCGGGACCCTGGGGGAAAAACTGTTTTTT
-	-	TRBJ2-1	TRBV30	CAWSVLVGNEQFF	TGTGCCTGGAGTGTACTGGTAGGGAATGAGCAGTTCTTC
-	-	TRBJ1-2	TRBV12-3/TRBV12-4	CASSLWGGDGYTF	TGTGCCAGCAGTTTGTGGGGCGGCGATGGCTACACCTTC
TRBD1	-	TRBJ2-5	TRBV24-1	CATRTPDRAETQYF	TGTGCCACCAGGACCCCGGACAGGGCAGAGACCCAGTACTTC
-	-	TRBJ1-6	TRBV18	CASSPPGSSPWYSPLHF	TGTGCCAGCTCACCACCGGGCTCGAGCCCCTGGTATTCACCCCTCCACTTT
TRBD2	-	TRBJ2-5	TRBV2	CASSRVASGGQETQYF	TGTGCCAGCAGTAGGGTGGCTAGCGGGGGCCAAGAGACCCAGTACTTC
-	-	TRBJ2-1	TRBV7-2	CASSFEAARNEQFF	TGTGCCAGCAGCTTCGAAGCGGCACGCAATGAGCAGTTCTTC
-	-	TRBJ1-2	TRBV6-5	CASSRVPNYGYTF	TGTGCCAGCAGTCGGGTGCCTAACTATGGCTACACCTTC
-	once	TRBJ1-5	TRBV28	CASTSRDGNQPQHF	TGTGCCAGCACGTCCAGGGATGGCAATCAGCCCCAGCATTTT
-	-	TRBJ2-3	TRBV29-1	CSVGSRGSDTQYF	TGCAGCGTTGGGAGTCGGGGGTCAGATACGCAGTATTTT
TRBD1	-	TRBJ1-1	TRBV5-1	CASSSGQGSTEAFF	TGCGCCAGCAGCTCTGGACAGGGGAGTACTGAAGCTTTCTTT
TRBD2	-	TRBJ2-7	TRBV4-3	CASSQDRTSPYEQYF	TGCGCCAGCAGCCAAGATAGGACTAGCCCTTACGAGCAGTACTTC
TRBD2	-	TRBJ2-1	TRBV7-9	CASSFGLAGKIF	TGTGCCAGCAGCTTCGGACTAGCGGGAAAAATCTTC
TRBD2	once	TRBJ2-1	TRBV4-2	CASSQEVPGLAGGPPAYNEQFF	TGTGCCAGCAGCCAAGAAGTCCCCGGACTAGCGGGAGGGCCCCCCGCTTACAATGAGCAGTTCTTC
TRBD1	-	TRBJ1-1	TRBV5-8	CASSRGVGQGIPNTEAFF	TGTGCCAGCAGCCGCGGTGTAGGACAGGGGATACCGAACACTGAAGCTTTCTTT
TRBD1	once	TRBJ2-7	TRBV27	CASSSRDRGEYEQYF	TGTGCCAGCAGTTCACGCGACAGGGGGGAGTACGAGCAGTACTTC
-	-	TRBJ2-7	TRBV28	CASRGRPSSYEQYF	TGTGCCAGCAGAGGGAGGCCTAGCTCCTACGAGCAGTACTTC
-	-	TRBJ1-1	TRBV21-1	CASSLRTEMNTEAFF	TGTGCCAGCAGCCTCCGGACAGAGATGAACACTGAAGCTTTCTTT